These 5 T cell receptor beta chains came from one sample sequenced in a study of T cell repertoires in cytomegalovirus infection. Their antigen targets remain unknown. A single record per CDR3 protein comes from TCRdb applying MiXCR to the reads. The sample has some 920,000 distinct CDR3 sequences; roughly 30% are singletons. The source was cultured CD8+ T cells from PBMCs, collected from culture after CMV antigen stimulation. These receptors all stem from a human donor in good health (CMV status not recorded). Some clones in this sample may be carry-over from other donors' samples.

The chain uses TRBV10-3 and TRBJ1-2; D unclear. Trimming stripped 8 bases from V and 7 bases from J, with 17 bases between. The CDR3 length is 13 residues. From germline, CDR1 is ENHRY and CDR2 SYGVKD. For the CDR3, the DNA is TGTGCCATCCTTCTGTCTCAAGGCGGTGGCTACACCTTC. Protein product: CAILLSQGGGYTF.

The table lists this clonotype with a few counts. The chain combines TRBV12-5 with TRBJ2-7, with 10 positions matching TRBD1. This CDR3 is built from 16 residues. Germline-derived CDR1 and CDR2 are LGHNT and FRNRAP. The trim removed 6 bases at V and 6 bases at J, leaving 14 bases unmatched. The CDR3 DNA follows: TGTGCTAGTGGCCCGGATCGGGACAGGGGTACTGGCGAGCAGTACTTC. Amino acid sequence: CASGPDRDRGTGEQYF.

The J gene is TRBJ2-7, the V gene TRBV6-6; 7 bases are a match to TRBD2. J lost 4 bases, V lost 0 bases, and 6 bases had no gene match. The CDR3 length is 15 residues. The germline V gene has CDR1 MNHNY and CDR2 SVGAGI (reference sequence). The CDR3 loop reads CASSYSGGRNYEQYF. The CDR3 DNA reads as TGTGCCAGCAGTTACTCGGGGGGGAGAAATTACGAGCAGTACTTC.

This clonotype came up many times. V is TRBV28 and J is TRBJ1-5; tentative D call: TRBD1 (5 bases). The V and J ends lost 6 bases and 0 bases respectively, with 12 bases between them. From germline, CDR1 is MDHEN and CDR2 SYDVKM. This CDR3 contains 15 residues. CDR3 region: CASREWTNSNQPQHF. CDR3 DNA: TGTGCCAGCAGGGAATGGACAAATAGCAATCAGCCCCAGCATTTT. The variable domain in full, with the rest retrieved from reference TRBV28 and TRBJ1-5, is DVKVTQSSRYLVKRTGEKVFLECVQDMDHENMFWYRQDPGLGLRLIYFSYDVKMKEKGDIPEGYSVSREKKERFSLILESASTNQTSMYLCASREWTNSNQPQHFGDGTRLSIL.

The chain is built from TRBV10-3 and TRBJ2-7; D gene unclear. Germline loops: CDR1 ENHRY, CDR2 SYGVKD. The CDR3 is 16 amino acids. V lost 2 bases and J 0 bases, leaving 14 bases between the germline ends. CDR3 DNA: TGTGCCATCAGTGAGGATACAGTGTACCACTCCTACGAGCAGTACTTC. It specifies CAISEDTVYHSYEQYF.